This entry lists 4 T cell receptor beta chains sequenced from one sample in a study of blood T cell repertoires in COVID-19. The method was immunoSEQ multiplex PCR; TCRdb's version includes in-frame clones alone and lacks a portion of them. The table records roughly 500,000 clones, approximately 87% of them present only once. Sequencing input: PBMCs or T cells enriched from blood (not recorded which). The source is a middle-aged woman who had recovered from COVID-19.

This clone is a singleton in its sample. The gene calls are TRBV6-5 and TRBJ1-1; 9 bases align to TRBD1. Looked up from germline, CDR1 is MNHEY and CDR2 is SVGAGI. V lost 5 bases to trimming and J lost 2 bases; unmatched junction nucleotides: 6. This CDR3 has 15 residues. CDR3 protein: CASSLGTGINTEAFF. The CDR3 bases are TGTGCCAGCAGTCTAGGGACAGGGATTAACACTGAAGCTTTCTTT.

The count of this clone is one. This chain joins TRBV7-8 and TRBJ2-7, with a tentative D call TRBD1 (5 bases). The length of the CDR3 is 16 residues. V was shortened by 1 base and J by 2 bases, with 15 bases between the two germline ends. Germline lookup yields CDR1 SGHVS and CDR2 FQNEAQ. CDR3 coding DNA: TGTGCCAGCAGCTTAGGGGCGACCTGGGGCCCCTACGAGCAGTACTTC. This gives the protein CASSLGATWGPYEQYF.

The genes are TRBV19 and TRBJ2-1; TRBD2 aligns across 11 bases. The CDR3 has 16 residues. CDR1 is LNHDA and CDR2 is SQIVND in the germline V gene (reference sequence). V lost 2 bases to trimming and J lost 6 bases; unmatched junction nucleotides: 6. CDR3 sequence reads: CASSITGTSGLNEQFF. In DNA form, the CDR3 reads TGTGCCAGTAGTATAACCGGGACTAGCGGACTCAATGAGCAGTTCTTC.

The CDR3 nucleotides are TGTGCCAGCAGGAGGACTAGCGGGACCCACGAGCAGTACTTC. Its protein product is CASRRTSGTHEQYF. This rearrangement joins TRBV27 to TRBJ2-7; the match to TRBD2 covers 12 bases. The ends lost 6 bases at V and 5 bases at J; junction bases unmatched: 5. The CDR3 is 14 residues long. Germline assignment: CDR1 MNHEY and CDR2 SMNVEV (reference sequence).